A selection of T cell receptor beta chains follows, all from one sample in a study of T cell responses to AZD1222 COVID-19 vaccine. The assay was immunoSEQ multiplex PCR, and TCRdb's table has in-frame clones only and misses some. The sample yields about 140,000 clones, around 92% seen once. The sample was peripheral blood, taken on day 0 of AZD1222 vaccination. Receptor source: an adult in good health. The CDR3 runs from the conserved cysteine through the conserved F or W. D genes are given only for firm matches. The size of a clone is reported for some rows only, either as once, few or many, or as a class for expanded clones.

TRBJ2-7,NA,TRBV4-1,NA,TGCGCCAGCAGCCAAAATACACAGGGAAACGAGCAGTACTTC,CASSQNTQGNEQYF
TRBJ2-7,NA,TRBV18,TRBD2,TGTGCCAGCTCACCTCTAGCGGGAGGGCCGACCTACGAGCAGTACTTC,CASSPLAGGPTYEQYF
TRBJ2-1,NA,TRBV13,NA,TGTGCCAGCAGCCCTATCTGGAATGAGCAGTTCTTC,CASSPIWNEQFF
TRBJ2-7,many,TRBV29-1,TRBD1,TGCAGCGTTGGGACAGGGGCCTACGAGCAGTACTTC,CSVGTGAYEQYF
TRBJ1-4,NA,TRBV30,NA,TGTTGTTGCGGAGGGGGGGAAGAAAAACTGTTTTTT,CCCGGGEEKLFF
TRBJ2-5,NA,TRBV3-1/TRBV3-2,NA,TGTGCCAGCAGCCAAGACGCCCCGGGAACCCGGGGAGAGACCCAGTACTTC,CASSQDAPGTRGETQYF
TRBJ1-5,NA,TRBV15,NA,TGTGCCACCGGGAACAATCAGCCCCAGCATTTT,CATGNNQPQHF
TRBJ1-1,once,TRBV12-3/TRBV12-4,NA,TGTGCCAGCAGTTTCGGACCCCTAGCTTTCTTT,CASSFGPLAFF
TRBJ1-5,NA,TRBV9,NA,TGTGCCAGCAGCGTCGGAGGTTGGGGGGATCGCCAGCATTTT,CASSVGGWGDRQHF
TRBJ1-1,NA,TRBV30,NA,TGTGCCTGGAGTCGGGTGAACACTGAAGCTTTCTTT,CAWSRVNTEAFF
TRBJ2-7,NA,TRBV7-2,NA,TGTGCCAGCAGCCCCGCCCGACATGCCACCTACGAGCAGTACTTC,CASSPARHATYEQYF
TRBJ1-3,NA,TRBV19,NA,TGTGCCAGTAGTATAGGTATGAACGTCCACTCTGGAAACACCATATATTTT,CASSIGMNVHSGNTIYF
TRBJ1-2,NA,TRBV5-3,NA,TGTGCCAGAAGCTCCGACTGGGAGGGGGTCTATGGCTACACCTTC,CARSSDWEGVYGYTF
TRBJ1-2,NA,TRBV25-1,TRBD1,TGTGCCAGCAGTTACGGACAGGGATTGGGCTACACCTTC,CASSYGQGLGYTF
TRBJ2-7,few,TRBV11-2,TRBD2,TGTGCCAGCAGCTTAGAGCCTAGCGGGGGAGGTGAGCAGTACTTC,CASSLEPSGGGEQYF
TRBJ2-2,once,TRBV28,NA,TGTGCCAGCAGGCCCCACGGTACCACCGGGGAGCTGTTTTTT,CASRPHGTTGELFF
TRBJ1-2,NA,TRBV5-4,NA,TGTGCCAGCAGCGAGACACAGGGCCACTATGGCTACACCTTC,CASSETQGHYGYTF
TRBJ1-5,NA,TRBV6-5,NA,TGTGCCAGCACCCTCGTTCCAAATCAGCCCCAGCATTTT,CASTLVPNQPQHF
TRBJ1-2,NA,TRBV6-5,NA,TGTGCCAGCAGTTTGACAGGCGATGGCTACACCTTC,CASSLTGDGYTF
TRBJ1-1,NA,TRBV7-2,NA,TGTGCCAGCAACTTAAGGGGTGGGGATGAAGCTTTCTTT,CASNLRGGDEAFF
TRBJ2-1,NA,TRBV27,TRBD2,TGTGCCAGCGGTTCCTTCGGACTAGCGCGGGCCGATGAGCAGTTCTTC,CASGSFGLARADEQFF
TRBJ1-2,NA,TRBV6-5,TRBD1,TGTGCCAGCAGACGGGGGACAGGGGTTTATGGCTACACCTTC,CASRRGTGVYGYTF
TRBJ1-5,NA,TRBV19,NA,TGTGCCAGTAGTAACGGGGGTCCTAATCAGCCCCAGCATTTT,CASSNGGPNQPQHF
TRBJ1-2,NA,TRBV29-1,TRBD1,TGCAGCGTTGAAAGCGGGGCAGGGGGAGTCTTTAACTATGGCTACACCTTC,CSVESGAGGVFNYGYTF
TRBJ2-1,NA,TRBV5-1,TRBD2,TGCGCCAGCAGCTTGGCCGCTAGCGGGAGTTTCGGCTCCTACAATGAGCAGTTCTTC,CASSLAASGSFGSYNEQFF
TRBJ1-2,NA,TRBV7-8,NA,TGTGCCAGCAGCTTACGGAGTCGGTCGGCCTCTAACTATGGCTACACCTTC,CASSLRSRSASNYGYTF
TRBJ2-3,NA,TRBV14,NA,TGTGCCAGCAGCCAATGGGCCTCCACAGATACGCAGTATTTT,CASSQWASTDTQYF